The 20 T cell receptor beta chains given below trace back to one sample, sequenced in a study of blood T cell repertoires in COVID-19. The table came from immunoSEQ multiplex PCR; TCRdb's copy has only in-frame clones and leaves some out. The table lists 45,000 to 70,000 clones, approximately 91% of them singletons. The sample taken for sequencing was peripheral blood. These receptors all come from a woman in her sixties or seventies with active or convalescent COVID-19.

The gene calls are TRBV19 and TRBJ1-1; tentative D call: TRBD1 (5 bases). Germline CDR1 reads LNHDA; CDR2 reads SQIVND (reference sequence). The germline V and J ends were trimmed by 3 bases and 5 bases, with 13 bases remaining between them. This CDR3 has 14 residues. CDR3 coding DNA: TGTGCCAGTAGTATCCGAGGGAGGGGAACTGAAGCTTTCTTT. Translation gives CASSIRGRGTEAFF.

This clone came up once. The chain recombines TRBV5-1 with TRBJ2-1, with TRBD2 as a possible D gene (5 bases). CDR3 length equals 14 residues. The V and J ends lost 1 base and 2 bases respectively, with 7 bases between them. Germline assignment: CDR1 SGHRS and CDR2 YFSETQ. As DNA, the CDR3 is TGCGCCAGCAGCTTGCAAGCGGCCTACAATGAGCAGTTCTTC. It codes for CASSLQAAYNEQFF.

This rearrangement joins TRBV7-3 to TRBJ2-1, with 9 bases that match TRBD1. Germline V gene sequence: CDR1 SGHTA, CDR2 FQGTGA. The CDR3 runs 14 residues. V lost 4 bases to trimming and J lost 4 bases; unmatched junction nucleotides: 2. CDR3 loop: CASSYGTGYNEQFF. CDR3 nucleotide sequence: TGTGCCAGCAGCTACGGGACAGGGTACAATGAGCAGTTCTTC.

The V and J genes are TRBV1 and TRBJ2-1; TRBD2 is the table's D call, not checked against the DNA. TRBV1 is noted as a pseudogene. The CDR3 contains 13 residues. CDR3 protein: CTSSVTPYNEQFF. The CDR3 region has the DNA TGCACCAGCAGCGTGACTCCCTACAATGAGCAGTTCTTC.

CDR3 region: CASSIKGNTGGINYGYTF. Written as DNA, the CDR3 is TGTGCCAGTAGTATCAAAGGAAATACAGGGGGCATTAACTATGGCTACACCTTC. The chain links TRBV19 to TRBJ1-2; 9 bases match TRBD1. The germline V gene encodes CDR1 LNHDA and CDR2 SQIVND (reference sequence). The CDR3 extends over 18 amino acids. J lost 1 base, V lost 3 bases, and 12 bases had no gene match.

The CDR3: CASSLGTQEAIYGYTF. The CDR3 DNA reads TGCGCCAGCAGCTTGGGAACTCAGGAGGCGATTTATGGCTACACCTTC. The chain uses TRBV5-1 and TRBJ1-2; D is ambiguous. CDR1 and CDR2 (germline): SGHRS, YFSETQ. V lost 0 bases, J lost 5 bases, and 17 bases lay in between. The CDR3 is 16 residues long.

The chain links TRBV25-1 to TRBJ2-7; possible D gene TRBD2, 6 bases. From germline, CDR1 is MGHDK and CDR2 SYGVNS. Trimming removed 10 bases from V and 3 bases from J, with 13 bases in between. The CDR3 is 12 amino acids. CDR3: CATLRRGYEQYF. CDR3 DNA: TGTGCCACACTCCGGAGGGGCTACGAGCAGTACTTC.

This clone was seen once. This chain uses TRBV7-8 with TRBJ1-1, with D perhaps matching TRBD1 (5 bases). Germline CDR1 SGHVS, CDR2 FQNEAQ. The CDR3 runs 15 residues. V lost 1 base, J lost 5 bases, and 14 bases lay in between. The CDR3 sequence: CASSLERPGRTEAFF. The CDR3 DNA reads TGTGCCAGCAGCTTAGAGCGGCCAGGGAGGACTGAAGCTTTCTTT.

This chain links TRBV4-3 with TRBJ2-1, with 9 bases lining up with TRBD2. The CDR3 totals 15 residues. The J segment lost 4 bases and the V segment lost 1 base, leaving 2 bases of the junction unmatched. Germline V gives CDR1 LGHNA, CDR2 YSLEER. In nucleotides, the CDR3 is TGCGCCAGCAGCCAAGGACTAGCGGCTTACAATGAGCAGTTCTTC. Translation gives CASSQGLAAYNEQFF.

The genes are TRBV27 and TRBJ2-3; the match to TRBD2 covers 8 bases. The V gene end was trimmed by 6 bases and the J gene end by 2 bases; junction bases not matched to a gene: 10. This CDR3 has 16 amino acids. Germline V gene lookup returns CDR1 MNHEY and CDR2 SMNVEV (reference sequence). CDR3 in amino acids: CASSGILAGFTDTQYF. As DNA, the CDR3 is TGTGCCAGCAGCGGCATCCTAGCGGGTTTCACAGATACGCAGTATTTT.

There are a few counts of this clone. This chain joins TRBV6-2 or TRBV6-3 and TRBJ1-6, with D possibly TRBD1 on 6 matching bases. The CDR3 has 13 amino acids. Between the trimmed V and J ends, which lost 2 bases and 8 bases, there was a span of 7 bases. Per the germline V gene, CDR1 is MNHEY and CDR2 is SVGEGT. DNA of the CDR3: TGTGCCAGCAGTTACGGACAGTATTCACCCCTCCACTTT. Translation: CASSYGQYSPLHF.

This clone was seen only once. This chain links TRBV2 with TRBJ2-1; D perhaps matches TRBD2 (5 bases). Germline CDR1 SNHLY, CDR2 FYNNEI. The V end was cut by 7 bases, the J end by 6 bases, with 10 bases between. This CDR3 has 12 amino acids. In DNA, the CDR3 is TGTGCCAGCACTCTAGGAGGCAATGAGCAGTTCTTC. This codes for CASTLGGNEQFF. Filled out from reference TRBV2 and TRBJ2-1, the complete variable domain reads EPEVTQTPSHQVTQMGQEVILRCVPISNHLYFYWYRQILGQKVEFLVSFYNNEISEKSEIFDDQFSVERPDGSNFTLKIRSTKLEDSAMYFCASTLGGNEQFFGPGTRLTVL.

The genes are TRBV6-5 and TRBJ2-1, with 10 bases aligning to TRBD1. Trimming cost V 6 bases and J 7 bases; bases outside gene matches: 6. CDR1 and CDR2 (germline): MNHEY, SVGAGI. The CDR3 sequence is 14 residues long. The CDR3 reads CASSSGTGANEQFF. CDR3 DNA sequence: TGTGCCAGCAGCTCCGGGACAGGGGCGAATGAGCAGTTCTTC.

The chain is built from TRBV7-3 and TRBJ1-2; 8 bases fit TRBD1. There are 15 residues in the CDR3. CDR1 and CDR2 from the germline V gene are SGHTA and FQGTGA. With V trimmed by 5 bases and J by 3 bases, 8 bases remained unmatched. The DNA for the CDR3 is TGTGCCAGCAGCCCACGACAGGGGTCGGACTATGGCTACACCTTC. It encodes CASSPRQGSDYGYTF.

V and J are TRBV30 and TRBJ2-3; 8 bases map to TRBD2. This CDR3 contains 14 residues. Germline values: CDR1 GTSNPN, CDR2 SVGIG (reference sequence). V lost 0 bases and J lost 5; bases outside the gene matches: 4. The CDR3 DNA reads as TGTGCCTGGAGTGTACACCTAGCGGGAGATACGCAGTATTTT. Amino acids: CAWSVHLAGDTQYF.

V is TRBV10-3 and J is TRBJ1-2; D uncertain. Trimming removed 0 bases from V and 8 bases from J, with 13 bases in between. Germline CDR1 is ENHRY and CDR2 is SYGVKD. This CDR3 is 14 amino acids long. CDR3 bases: TGTGCCATCAGTGAGTCCGACGGGGAGTTGGGCTACACCTTC. Translation gives CAISESDGELGYTF.

The V gene is TRBV7-9, the J gene TRBJ2-2, with TRBD1 identical over 11 bases. The CDR3 is made up of 15 amino acids. J gave up 6 bases and V 4 bases, and 4 bases lay outside the gene matches. CDR1 is SEHNR, CDR2 FQNEAQ, per germline (reference sequence). CDR3 sequence reads: CASSSPGQGAGELFF. The CDR3, as DNA: TGTGCCAGCAGCTCCCCGGGACAGGGGGCCGGGGAGCTGTTTTTT.

This chain links TRBV9 with TRBJ2-3; 8 positions agree with TRBD2. Germline values: CDR1 SGDLS, CDR2 YYNGEE. The CDR3 has 14 residues. Losses at the gene ends were 6 bases for V and 5 bases for J; bases not matched to a gene: 8. As DNA, the CDR3 is TGTGCCAGCAAGCGGGAGATGCGTGAAGATACGCAGTATTTT. This sequence encodes CASKREMREDTQYF.

The chain employs TRBV28 and TRBJ2-7; TRBD1 agrees at 10 bases. V lost 3 bases to trimming and J lost 6 bases; unmatched junction nucleotides: 8. The germline V gene encodes CDR1 MDHEN and CDR2 SYDVKM. The CDR3 runs 15 residues. The CDR3 sequence: CASSFRGTGDSEQYF. CDR3 DNA sequence: TGTGCCAGCAGTTTTCGCGGGACAGGGGACTCCGAGCAGTACTTC.

This clone was counted between two and nine times. V is TRBV3-1 (or the pseudogene TRBV3-2) and J is TRBJ1-5; D gene uncertain. The germline V and J ends were trimmed by 1 base and 9 bases, with 10 bases remaining between them. There are 13 residues in the CDR3. Germline-derived CDR1 and CDR2 are LGHDT and YNNKEL (reference sequence). CDR3 sequence reads: CASSQGGERPQHF. Here the CDR3 DNA reads TGTGCCAGCAGCCAAGGTGGGGAGAGGCCCCAGCATTTT.